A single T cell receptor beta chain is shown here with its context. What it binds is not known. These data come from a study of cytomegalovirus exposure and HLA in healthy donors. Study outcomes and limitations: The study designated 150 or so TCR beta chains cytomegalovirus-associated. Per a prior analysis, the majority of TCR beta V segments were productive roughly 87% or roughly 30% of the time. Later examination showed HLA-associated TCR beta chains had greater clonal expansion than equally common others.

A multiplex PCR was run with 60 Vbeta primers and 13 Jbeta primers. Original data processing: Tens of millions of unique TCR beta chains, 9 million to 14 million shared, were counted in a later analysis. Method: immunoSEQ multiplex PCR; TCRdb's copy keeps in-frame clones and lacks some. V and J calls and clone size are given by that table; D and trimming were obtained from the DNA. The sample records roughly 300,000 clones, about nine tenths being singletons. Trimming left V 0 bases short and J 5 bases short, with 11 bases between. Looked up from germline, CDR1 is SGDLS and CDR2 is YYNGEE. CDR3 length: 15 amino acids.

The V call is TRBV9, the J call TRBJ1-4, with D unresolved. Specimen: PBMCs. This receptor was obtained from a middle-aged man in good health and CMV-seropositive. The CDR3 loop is CASSVEGRPNEKLFF. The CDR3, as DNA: TGTGCCAGCAGCGTAGAAGGCAGGCCGAATGAAAAACTGTTTTTT.